The 16 T cell receptor beta chains below all came from one sample that was sequenced in a study of memory CD4+ T cells and cytomegalovirus serostatus. Method: immunoSEQ multiplex PCR; TCRdb's copy keeps in-frame clones and lacks some. Counted here are approximately 46,000 clones, around four fifths occurring once; the ten biggest clones make up 0.9% to 1.5%. The sort gate was single viable CD3+CD4+CD8-CD45RO+ cells for memory CD4+ T cells. Material: memory CD4+ T cells from blood. These receptors were taken from an adult in good health and CMV-seropositive.

The chain recombines TRBV5-6 with TRBJ1-1; 8 positions match TRBD1. Germline CDR1 reads SGHDT; CDR2 reads YYEEEE. There are 17 residues in the CDR3. The ends lost 4 bases at V and 0 bases at J; junction bases unmatched: 11. The DNA of the CDR3 is TGTGCCAGCAGCCGACGACTGACAGGGGAGATGAACACTGAAGCTTTCTTT. Protein product: CASSRRLTGEMNTEAFF.

This chain links TRBV5-1 with TRBJ2-1, with 10 positions matching TRBD2. Germline CDR1 reads SGHRS; CDR2 reads YFSETQ. With V trimmed by 5 bases and J by 9 bases, 11 bases remained unmatched. CDR3 size: 15 residues. In DNA, the CDR3 is TGCGCCAGCAGTAAAACTAGCGGGGAAGGGAGTGAGCAGTTCTTC. Amino acid sequence: CASSKTSGEGSEQFF.

The chain employs TRBV5-1 and TRBJ2-7; the D gene is possibly TRBD1 (5 bases). Trimming took 0 bases from V and 4 from J, leaving 11 bases between them. The CDR3 totals 14 residues. Germline V gives CDR1 SGHRS, CDR2 YFSETQ. The CDR3 loop is CASSLEGREYEQYF. The CDR3 bases are TGCGCCAGCAGCTTGGAAGGCAGGGAATACGAGCAGTACTTC.

This clone was observed a few times. This sequence joins TRBV2 and TRBJ1-6, with a possible D match to TRBD1 (5 bases). There are 15 residues in the CDR3. Germline V gene sequence: CDR1 SNHLY, CDR2 FYNNEI. The V end was cut by 3 bases, the J end by 5 bases, with 11 bases between. The CDR3 sequence is CASSEQGANNSPLHF. CDR3 in DNA: TGTGCCAGCAGTGAGCAGGGCGCAAATAATTCACCCCTCCACTTT.

This rearrangement joins TRBV5-6 to TRBJ2-3, with D maybe TRBD1 (6 bases). Looked up from germline, CDR1 is SGHDT and CDR2 is YYEEEE. V lost 9 bases and J 3 bases, leaving 17 bases between the germline ends. The length of the CDR3 is 14 residues. CDR3 in DNA: TGTGCCACAAGATCCCAGGGGCGTACAGATACGCAGTATTTT. This gives the protein CATRSQGRTDTQYF.

V and J are TRBV19 and TRBJ1-1; the D gene is possibly TRBD1 (6 bases). The CDR3 runs to 15 residues. Germline V gene lookup returns CDR1 LNHDA and CDR2 SQIVND (reference sequence). Trimming stripped 2 bases from V and 2 bases from J, with 12 bases between. The CDR3, as DNA: TGTGCCAGTAGTATAAGGGGGGAACCTAACACTGAAGCTTTCTTT. Protein sequence: CASSIRGEPNTEAFF.

The chain employs TRBV10-3 and TRBJ2-2; TRBD1 agrees at 12 bases. Germline assignment: CDR1 ENHRY and CDR2 SYGVKD. V lost 6 bases and J lost 4; bases outside the gene matches: 9. The CDR3 consists of 17 residues. In DNA form, the CDR3 reads TGTGCCATCAGGGGGGACAGGGGGCTTGATGGCACCGGGGAGCTGTTTTTT. Translation: CAIRGDRGLDGTGELFF.

The J gene is TRBJ1-2, the V gene TRBV5-4, with D possibly being TRBD1 (6 bases). V dropped 0 bases and J dropped 6 bases, with 15 bases sitting between them. Germline-derived CDR1 and CDR2 are SGHNT and YYREEE (reference sequence). This CDR3 is 15 amino acids long. The CDR3 sequence is CASSLDPGAPDGYTF. The CDR3 DNA reads as TGTGCCAGCAGCTTGGATCCGGGGGCGCCGGATGGCTACACCTTC. Full variable domain (missing parts from reference TRBV5-4 and TRBJ1-2): ETGVTQSPTHLIKTRGQQVTLRCSSQSGHNTVSWYQQALGQGPQFIFQYYREEENGRGNFPPRFSGLQFPNYSSELNVNALELDDSALYLCASSLDPGAPDGYTFGSGTRLTVV.

In the case of this clone: The same CDR3 can be traced to other DNA sequences in this sample. The chain has TRBV6-5 and TRBJ1-5, with D hard to call. Between the trimmed V and J ends, which lost 2 bases and 1 base, there was a span of 6 bases. CDR3 length: 14 amino acids. Germline V gene lookup returns CDR1 MNHEY and CDR2 SVGAGI. The chain's CDR3 is CASSYRASNQPQHF. CDR3 bases: TGTGCCAGCAGTTACAGGGCGAGCAATCAGCCCCAGCATTTT.

The gene calls are TRBV10-3 and TRBJ2-7; no definite D call. The germline V gene has CDR1 ENHRY and CDR2 SYGVKD. The CDR3 loop spans 13 amino acids. Trimming stripped 7 bases from V and 2 bases from J, with 12 bases between. The CDR3 spells CAIMQPGAYEQYF. As DNA, the CDR3 is TGTGCCATCATGCAGCCCGGAGCCTACGAGCAGTACTTC.

The J gene is TRBJ2-2, the V gene TRBV10-1; no firm D call. Trimming stripped 0 bases from V and 10 bases from J, with 9 bases between. CDR1 is WNHNN, CDR2 SYGVQD, per germline (reference sequence). The length of the CDR3 is 13 residues. This CDR3 reads CASSESSPQELFF. The CDR3 region has the DNA TGCGCCAGCAGTGAGTCCTCGCCCCAGGAGCTGTTTTTT.

This clone was seen a few times. This chain connects TRBV5-4 to TRBJ1-1; D unclear. The CDR3 extends over 13 amino acids. Trimming pared 4 bases from V and 5 bases from J, leaving 12 bases between. Germline assignment: CDR1 SGHNT and CDR2 YYREEE (reference sequence). The CDR3 sequence: CASSLSMGTEAFF. CDR3 in DNA: TGTGCCAGCAGCCTTTCAATGGGAACTGAAGCTTTCTTT.

The chain links TRBV11-2 to TRBJ2-5; a weak D match, TRBD2 (5 bases). CDR1 and CDR2 from the germline V gene are SGHAT and FQNNGV. The CDR3 has 15 amino acids. V was cut by 0 bases and J by 4 bases, with 12 bases left in between. CDR3 nucleotides: TGTGCCAGCAGCTTAGACGTGAACCTAGCAGAGACCCAGTACTTC. Amino acid sequence: CASSLDVNLAETQYF.

V is TRBV7-2 and J is TRBJ2-3; 10 nucleotides line up with TRBD2. The CDR3 contains 16 residues. Germline trimming cut 2 bases from V and 4 bases from J; bases unmatched to any gene: 6. In germline, CDR1 is SGHTA, CDR2 FQGNSA. The CDR3 spells CASSLQAGGLADTQYF. The CDR3 region has the DNA TGTGCCAGCAGCTTACAAGCGGGGGGGCTAGCAGATACGCAGTATTTT.

In its sample, this clone was seen a few times. This sequence joins TRBV6-1 and TRBJ2-7, with a tentative D call TRBD2 (6 bases). V gave up 4 bases and J gave up 7 bases, with 14 bases separating them. The germline CDR1 and CDR2 sequences are MNHNS and SASEGT. The CDR3 totals 13 residues. Here the CDR3 reads CASSAGDWGEQYF. CDR3 DNA sequence: TGTGCCAGCAGTGCGGGGGATTGGGGGGAGCAGTACTTC.

CDR3: CASSQDPGSYEQYF. The CDR3 bases are TGCGCCAGCAGCCAAGACCCAGGCTCCTACGAGCAGTACTTC. This chain joins TRBV4-1 and TRBJ2-7; no reliable D call. Deletions cut 0 bases from V and 0 bases from J, with 6 bases between. The CDR3 consists of 14 residues. The germline gives CDR1 MGHRA, CDR2 YSYEKL.